The 3 T cell receptor beta chains below all came from one sample that was sequenced in a study of shared clonotypes between healthy human individuals. Generated by immunoSEQ multiplex PCR, the TCRdb table keeps only in-frame clones and is missing some. The data contain over 2 million clones, roughly 96% of them singletons. The specimen sequenced was naive CD4+ T cells sorted from blood. The subset here: CD45RA+ positively selected. The receptors were sampled from a man aged 18 to 30 in good health.

The CDR3 bases are TGCAGCGTTGAGAGCTATGGCTACACCTTC. This encodes CSVESYGYTF. The chain has TRBV29-1 and TRBJ1-2, with D uncertain. Trimming took off 3 bases at V and 4 bases at J, with 3 bases between the two ends. This CDR3 region has 10 residues. Germline assignment: CDR1 SQVTM and CDR2 ANQGSEA.

The chain is built from TRBV4-1 and TRBJ2-2, with no clear D. The germline gives CDR1 MGHRA, CDR2 YSYEKL. This CDR3 comprises 13 residues. V shed 3 bases and J shed 6 bases, with 8 bases lying between them. Here the CDR3 DNA reads TGCGCCAGCAGCCACAAACCGGCCGGGGAGCTGTTTTTT. This sequence encodes CASSHKPAGELFF.

The chain joins TRBV29-1 to TRBJ2-7; no clear D. V lost 1 base, J lost 2 bases, and 12 bases lay in between. The CDR3 extends over 14 amino acids. CDR1 SQVTM and CDR2 ANQGSEA come from the germline V gene. CDR3 sequence (DNA): TGCAGCGTTGAAGCAGGAACGGCAACCTACGAGCAGTACTTC. It yields the protein CSVEAGTATYEQYF.